What follows are 18 T cell receptor beta chains derived from one specimen sequenced in a study of T cell responses to AZD1222 COVID-19 vaccine. The protocol was immunoSEQ multiplex PCR, while the TCRdb copy is restricted to in-frame clones and leaves out a portion. The repertoire holds 130,000 to 150,000 clones, with 88% as singletons. Sequenced here: peripheral blood, sampled on day 0 of MenACWY control vaccination. The receptor source for this set is an adult in good health.

Here the CDR3 DNA reads TGTGCCAGCAGCTTGGGGGTCGACAGGGTCACAGATACGCAGTATTTT. Its protein is CASSLGVDRVTDTQYF. The chain couples TRBV5-4 to TRBJ2-3; 7 nucleotides agree with TRBD1. The CDR3 extends over 16 amino acids. V was pared by 0 bases and J by 2 bases, with 6 bases of the junction left unmatched. In germline, CDR1 is SGHNT, CDR2 YYREEE (reference sequence).

V gene TRBV7-3 combines with J gene TRBJ2-5; TRBD2 matches at 9 bases. The germline V gene encodes CDR1 SGHTA and CDR2 FQGTGA. Losses at the gene ends were 2 bases for V and 4 bases for J; bases not matched to a gene: 8. This CDR3 is built from 16 residues. The DNA of the CDR3 is TGTGCCAGCAGCTTAGTAGGCGGGGGGGCCGCAGAGACCCAGTACTTC. It encodes CASSLVGGGAAETQYF.

The genes are TRBV25-1 and TRBJ1-6; TRBD1 is a possible D gene (5 bases). V lost 7 bases and J lost 0, with 10 bases in between. CDR1 MGHDK and CDR2 SYGVNS come from the germline V gene. The CDR3 runs to 15 residues. The CDR3 region has the DNA TGTGCCAGCACTCCAGGGAGCTCCTATAATTCACCCCTCCACTTT. It is translated as CASTPGSSYNSPLHF. The full variable domain, with the rest looked up from reference TRBV25-1 and TRBJ1-6, is EADIYQTPRYLVIGTGKKITLECSQTMGHDKMYWYQQDPGMELHLIHYSYGVNSTEKGDLSSESTVSRIRTEHFPLTLESARPSHTSQYLCASTPGSSYNSPLHFGNGTRLTVT.

The sample holds a few counts of this clone. V is TRBV2 and J is TRBJ1-1; no definite D call. CDR3 length: 11 residues. Per the germline V gene, CDR1 is SNHLY and CDR2 is FYNNEI. The V gene lost 6 bases and the J gene lost 5 bases, with 7 bases spanning the gap. The CDR3 bases are TGTGCCAGCAGCCAAAAAACTGAAGCTTTCTTT. Translation gives CASSQKTEAFF.

The chain employs TRBV12-3 or TRBV12-4 and TRBJ1-2; 7 bases match TRBD1. Losses at the gene ends were 5 bases for V and 4 bases for J; bases not matched to a gene: 4. The CDR3 has 13 amino acids. CDR3 amino acids: CASSLTGSYGYTF. CDR3 coding DNA: TGTGCCAGCAGTCTGACAGGGTCCTATGGCTACACCTTC.

The chain uses TRBV6-5 and TRBJ1-1, with TRBD1 matching 10 bases. This CDR3 is 15 amino acids long. Trimming took 7 bases from V and 0 from J; bases not matched to a gene: 5. Germline CDR1 is MNHEY and CDR2 is SVGAGI. CDR3 protein: CASKTGQGVNTEAFF. The CDR3 DNA reads TGTGCCAGCAAAACCGGACAGGGGGTGAACACTGAAGCTTTCTTT.

In this sample, this clone turned up once. The V gene is TRBV2, the J gene TRBJ1-1, with D possibly being TRBD1 (6 bases). Trimming cost V 4 bases and J 4 bases, with 7 bases left between them. Per the germline V gene, CDR1 is SNHLY and CDR2 is FYNNEI. CDR3 length: 12 amino acids. The CDR3: CASSADSTEAFF. CDR3 bases: TGTGCCAGCAGTGCGGACAGCACTGAAGCTTTCTTT.

This chain joins TRBV7-2 and TRBJ2-2, with a possible D match to TRBD2 (6 bases). The CDR3 spans 15 residues. CDR1 SGHTA and CDR2 FQGNSA come from the germline V gene. Trimming stripped 4 bases from V and 4 bases from J, with 13 bases between. The CDR3 sequence is CASSSSGLGTGELFF. Here the CDR3 DNA reads TGTGCCAGCAGCTCCAGCGGGTTGGGCACCGGGGAGCTGTTTTTT.

This chain links TRBV15 with TRBJ1-4; tentatively, D is TRBD1 (5 bases). This CDR3 has 16 amino acids. Trimming took 0 bases from V and 4 from J, leaving 12 bases between them. Germline CDR1 is LNHNV and CDR2 is YYDKDF (reference sequence). CDR3 coding DNA: TGTGCCACCAGCAGAGATTTAGGGACGGATAATGAAAAACTGTTTTTT. The encoded protein is CATSRDLGTDNEKLFF.

The chain joins TRBV12-5 to TRBJ1-1; 8 bases align to TRBD1. J lost 4 bases, V lost 3 bases, and 7 bases had no gene match. Germline loops: CDR1 LGHNT, CDR2 FRNRAP. The CDR3 is made up of 15 amino acids. The CDR3 here is CASGLHLDRGTEAFF. The CDR3 nucleotides are TGTGCTAGTGGTTTACACTTAGACAGGGGCACTGAAGCTTTCTTT.

The rearrangement uses TRBV6-6 and TRBJ2-5; D tentatively fits TRBD1 or TRBD2 (5 bases each). This CDR3 comprises 14 residues. The germline V gene encodes CDR1 MNHNY and CDR2 SVGAGI (reference sequence). The V end was cut by 7 bases, the J end by 7 bases, with 19 bases between. The CDR3 is CASTLGTPLGTQYF. CDR3 sequence (DNA): TGTGCCAGCACCCTCGGGACGCCCCTGGGGACCCAGTACTTC.

The rearrangement joins TRBV12-5 to TRBJ1-6, with D unclear. The CDR3 loop spans 13 amino acids. CDR1 is LGHNT and CDR2 is FRNRAP in the germline V gene. V gave up 2 bases and J gave up 6 bases, with 5 bases separating them. The CDR3: CASGLSTNSPLHF. CDR3 sequence (DNA): TGTGCTAGTGGTTTGTCAACTAATTCACCCCTCCACTTT.

The J gene is TRBJ1-1, the V gene TRBV6-5; TRBD1 matches at 8 bases. J lost 3 bases, V lost 6 bases, and 9 bases had no gene match. The CDR3 consists of 15 residues. Germline lookup yields CDR1 MNHEY and CDR2 SVGAGI. In DNA, the CDR3 is TGTGCCAGCAGAGTGCGACAGGGGCAGGACACTGAAGCTTTCTTT. Translation: CASRVRQGQDTEAFF.

The CDR3 protein is CASSLTSDRAVGYTF. In DNA form, the CDR3 reads TGTGCCAGCAGCTTAACCTCGGACAGGGCCGTCGGCTACACCTTC. This chain uses TRBV7-3 with TRBJ1-2, with 8 bases aligning to TRBD1. The CDR3 is 15 amino acids. Germline loops: CDR1 SGHTA, CDR2 FQGTGA. The ends lost 0 bases at V and 8 bases at J; junction bases unmatched: 8. Full variable domain (remainder filled in from reference TRBV7-3 and TRBJ1-2): GAGVSQTPSNKVTEKGKYVELRCDPISGHTALYWYRQSLGQGPEFLIYFQGTGAADDSGLPNDRFFAVRPEGSVSTLKIQRTERGDSAVYLCASSLTSDRAVGYTFGSGTRLTVV.

The rearrangement joins TRBV11-3 to TRBJ2-6, with 8 bases aligning to TRBD2. With V trimmed by 7 bases and J by 0 bases, 14 bases remained unmatched. CDR3 length: 19 residues. The germline gives CDR1 SGHNT, CDR2 YENEEA. The CDR3 here is CASNPGRGESSSGANVLTF. The CDR3 DNA sequence: TGTGCCAGCAACCCTGGGCGGGGGGAATCCAGCTCTGGGGCCAACGTCCTGACTTTC.

This rearrangement joins TRBV7-3 to TRBJ2-5; D possibly corresponds to TRBD2 (6 bases). V was shortened by 0 bases and J by 7 bases, with 21 bases between the two germline ends. The CDR3 covers 17 residues. The germline gives CDR1 SGHTA, CDR2 FQGTGA. The CDR3: CASSLTRSTGDGGTQYF. The CDR3 DNA reads TGTGCCAGCAGCTTAACGAGGTCTACGGGGGACGGTGGGACCCAGTACTTC.

The chain carries TRBV7-9 and TRBJ2-3, with a weak D call TRBD1 (5 bases). The CDR3 runs 14 residues. V shed 2 bases and J shed 7 bases, with 13 bases lying between them. From germline, CDR1 is SEHNR and CDR2 FQNEAQ (reference sequence). The DNA for the CDR3 is TGTGCCAGCAGCTTATACGGACACCTTAATACGCAGTATTTT. It is translated as CASSLYGHLNTQYF.

The gene calls are TRBV28 and TRBJ2-7, with 12 bases matching TRBD2. The CDR3 extends over 16 amino acids. Germline CDR1 is MDHEN and CDR2 is SYDVKM. V lost 3 bases, J lost 0 bases, and 3 bases stayed unmatched. This CDR3 reads CASSFPLAGGSYEQYF. Written as DNA, the CDR3 is TGTGCCAGCAGTTTCCCACTAGCGGGAGGCTCCTACGAGCAGTACTTC.